Below, 30 T cell receptor beta chains from the same sample are listed, as sequenced in a study of immune cell composition in non-small cell lung cancer. TCRdb's table, derived via immunoSEQ multiplex PCR, lists solely in-frame clones and lacks some. The data contain a few thousand clones, roughly two thirds of them seen just once; the ten biggest clones take up around 16%. The normal lung sample lay at least 3 cm, and maximally far, from the tumour. This sample was shared with a second study, whose subject was CD4 T cells in lung cancer.

The specimen sequenced was non-adjacent lung tissue. The receptor source for this set is a human donor with non-small cell lung cancer.

The chain carries TRBV7-6 and TRBJ2-1; the match to TRBD2 covers 7 bases. From germline, CDR1 is SGHVS and CDR2 FNYEAQ. V dropped 5 bases and J dropped 1; count of bases not matched to a gene: 2. CDR3 length: 14 amino acids. In DNA form, the CDR3 reads TGTGCCAGCAGCATTAGCGGGTCCTACAATGAGCAGTTCTTC. This sequence encodes CASSISGSYNEQFF.

Concerning this clone itself: The junction departs from germline at one end; a sequencing error may be responsible. The genes are TRBV7-7 and TRBJ2-1, with TRBD1 matching over 9 bases. The CDR3 contains 14 residues. CDR1 SSHAT and CDR2 FNYEAQ come from the germline V gene (reference sequence). This chain's CDR3 is CASSLQQGALEQFF. The CDR3 DNA follows: TGTGCTAGCAGCTTACAACAGGGGGCCCTTGAGCAGTTCTTC.

This clone has a handful of counts. The chain uses TRBV23-1 and TRBJ1-5; D uncertain. TRBV23-1 is reported as an ORF; its role is uncertain. CDR3 size: 15 residues. Deletions cut 0 bases from V and 7 bases from J, with 13 bases between. CDR3 region: CASSQSMRVRQPQHF. The CDR3 nucleotides read TGCGCCAGCAGTCAATCCATGAGGGTGCGACAGCCCCAGCATTTT.

About this clone: Mismatch with germline at one junction end may stem from a read error. V usage is TRBV7-7 and J usage is TRBJ2-1; 9 bases are a match to TRBD2. The CDR3 contains 14 residues. The germline CDR1 and CDR2 sequences are SSHAT and FNYEAQ (reference sequence). CDR3 bases: TGTGCTAGCAGCTTACAGCGGGGGGACAATGAGCAGTTCTTC. As protein: CASSLQRGDNEQFF.

The chain employs TRBV10-1 and TRBJ2-1, with a weak D call TRBD2 (6 bases). Deletions cut 3 bases from V and 7 bases from J, with 10 bases between. The CDR3 totals 13 residues. The V gene's germline CDR1 is WNHNN and CDR2 SYGVQD (reference sequence). CDR3 sequence reads: CASSDPGRNEQFF. Written as DNA, the CDR3 is TGCGCCAGCAGTGACCCAGGGAGGAATGAGCAGTTCTTC.

This clone was counted only a few times. This chain uses TRBV27 with TRBJ2-1; D is perhaps TRBD1 (6 bases). This CDR3 has 13 amino acids. V was pared by 5 bases and J by 8 bases, with 13 bases between. In germline, CDR1 is MNHEY, CDR2 SMNVEV (reference sequence). This CDR3 reads CASSNRAHDEQFF. The CDR3 DNA reads as TGTGCCAGCAGTAACAGGGCACATGATGAGCAGTTCTTC.

The rearrangement links TRBV20-1 to TRBJ2-7, with 8 bases matching TRBD2. V was pared by 6 bases and J by 8 bases, with 6 bases of the junction left unmatched. The germline V gene encodes CDR1 DFQATT and CDR2 SNEGSKA (reference sequence). The CDR3 loop spans 11 amino acids. The CDR3 DNA reads as TGCAGTGCCCCCGTAGCGGGGAAGCAGTACTTC. It codes for CSAPVAGKQYF.

This clone occurred a few times. In the same sample, other DNA sequences code for this CDR3. The chain combines TRBV19 with TRBJ2-7; TRBD1 matches at 8 bases. Germline values: CDR1 LNHDA, CDR2 SQIVND (reference sequence). V was pared by 8 bases and J by 2 bases, with 5 bases of the junction left unmatched. The CDR3 extends over 13 amino acids. CDR3 residues: CASWDRTTYEQYF. CDR3 sequence (DNA): TGTGCCAGTTGGGACAGGACGACCTACGAGCAGTACTTC.

There are a few counts of this clone. The chain recombines TRBV28 with TRBJ1-2; possible D gene TRBD1, 5 bases. The V and J ends lost 11 bases and 8 bases respectively, with 15 bases between them. The CDR3 extends over 11 amino acids. The germline CDR1 and CDR2 sequences are MDHEN and SYDVKM. The CDR3 loop is CAARGAGGYTF. The CDR3 DNA follows: TGTGCCGCCCGTGGGGCCGGGGGCTACACCTTC.

The chain joins TRBV15 to TRBJ2-1, with a tentative D call TRBD2 (7 bases). Germline assignment: CDR1 LNHNV and CDR2 YYDKDF (reference sequence). The V end lost 6 bases, the J end lost 0 bases, and 12 bases lay between the germline ends. There are 15 residues in the CDR3. The CDR3 nucleotides read TGTGCCACCAGGGGGGGGGCGGACTCCTACAATGAGCAGTTCTTC. Translated, it gives CATRGGADSYNEQFF.

J is TRBJ2-3 and V is TRBV2; 13 bases agree with TRBD2. With 7 bases clipped from V and 6 bases from J, the junction kept 4 bases outside the gene matches. The CDR3 is 14 amino acids. Germline V gene data show CDR1 as SNHLY and CDR2 as FYNNEI. The CDR3 region is CASTLLAGGDTQYF. For the CDR3, the DNA is TGTGCCAGCACCCTACTAGCGGGGGGGGATACGCAGTATTTT.

The V gene is TRBV11-2, the J gene TRBJ2-7, with 7 bases that match TRBD1. Germline V gene lookup returns CDR1 SGHAT and CDR2 FQNNGV. J was trimmed by 6 bases and V by 1 base; bases with no gene match: 0. The CDR3 length is 12 residues. CDR3 in DNA: TGTGCCAGCAGCTTAGCAGGGGGCGAGCAGTACTTC. Its protein product is CASSLAGGEQYF.

This clone qualifies as medium-sized. V gene TRBV10-3 combines with J gene TRBJ1-2; D remains unclear. The CDR3 length is 13 residues. V was clipped by 3 bases and J by 4 bases, with 9 bases between them. The V gene's germline CDR1 is ENHRY and CDR2 SYGVKD. The CDR3 sequence: CAISDEGSYGYTF. The CDR3, as DNA: TGTGCCATCAGTGACGAGGGAAGCTATGGCTACACCTTC.

The chain is built from TRBV29-1 and TRBJ2-7; maybe TRBD1 (5 bases). Deletions cut 7 bases from V and 0 bases from J, with 10 bases between. This CDR3 comprises 12 residues. Germline V gene sequence: CDR1 SQVTM, CDR2 ANQGSEA. The CDR3 bases are TGCAGCGCTACAGGATTCTCCTACGAGCAGTACTTC. Its protein is CSATGFSYEQYF.

This clone has just a few counts. The chain has TRBV2 and TRBJ1-5; D unresolved. CDR3 length: 14 amino acids. V lost 8 bases and J 0 bases, leaving 11 bases between the germline ends. Germline CDR1 and CDR2: SNHLY and FYNNEI. The CDR3 DNA reads TGTGCCAGCGACACCTCCGATAGCAATCAGCCCCAGCATTTT. Its protein product is CASDTSDSNQPQHF.

This clone appeared a few times. This chain joins TRBV5-1 and TRBJ1-1, with TRBD1 matching 9 bases. This CDR3 is 15 amino acids long. The germline gives CDR1 SGHRS, CDR2 YFSETQ. Trimming took 4 bases from V and 7 from J; bases not matched to a gene: 11. The CDR3 protein is CASSPGQGIYGEAFF. Here the CDR3 DNA reads TGCGCCAGCAGCCCGGGACAGGGAATTTATGGTGAAGCTTTCTTT. Full variable domain (remainder filled in from reference TRBV5-1 and TRBJ1-1): KAGVTQTPRYLIKTRGQQVTLSCSPISGHRSVSWYQQTPGQGLQFLFEYFSETQRNKGNFPGRFSGRQFSNSRSEMNVSTLELGDSALYLCASSPGQGIYGEAFFGQGTRLTVV.

This chain connects TRBV7-3 to TRBJ2-5; a possible D gene is TRBD2 (6 bases). This CDR3 has 13 residues. Germline CDR1 is SGHTA and CDR2 is FQGTGA. Trimming removed 1 base at V and 11 bases at J, with 14 bases between. This CDR3 reads CASSLNRGREQYF. In DNA form, the CDR3 reads TGTGCCAGCAGCTTAAATCGGGGGAGAGAGCAGTACTTC. The whole variable domain, filled in from reference TRBV7-3 and TRBJ2-5, reads GAGVSQTPSNKVTEKGKYVELRCDPISGHTALYWYRQSLGQGPEFLIYFQGTGAADDSGLPNDRFFAVRPEGSVSTLKIQRTERGDSAVYLCASSLNRGREQYFGPGTRLLVL.

The chain links TRBV2 to TRBJ1-2; 9 bases agree with TRBD1. The V gene's germline CDR1 is SNHLY and CDR2 FYNNEI. The CDR3 sequence is 16 residues long. After removal of 6 bases from V and 1 base from J, the junction contained 9 bases not matched to a gene. The CDR3 is CASRHADRGINYGYTF. CDR3 nucleotide sequence: TGTGCCAGCAGACACGCCGACAGGGGGATTAACTATGGCTACACCTTC.

This clone was detected only once. For the CDR3, the DNA is TGTGCCAGCCGGGGGGTGGACAGGGCTAGAAATGAGCAGTTCTTC. This translates into CASRGVDRARNEQFF. The J gene is TRBJ2-1, the V gene TRBV27; TRBD1 might be the D (8 bases). Deletions cut 8 bases from V and 7 bases from J, with 21 bases between. Germline CDR1 reads MNHEY; CDR2 reads SMNVEV (reference sequence). The CDR3 consists of 15 residues.

This clone has only a few counts. This rearrangement joins TRBV30 to TRBJ2-2; 7 nucleotides agree with TRBD2. The V segment lost 3 bases and the J segment 4 bases; nucleotides outside the gene matches: 11. The CDR3 is made up of 16 amino acids. Per germline, CDR1 GTSNPN and CDR2 SVGIG (reference sequence). This CDR3 reads CAWRSGWGGVTGELFF. CDR3 nucleotides: TGTGCCTGGAGATCGGGATGGGGGGGGGTCACCGGGGAGCTGTTTTTT.

This clone was observed a few times. This chain uses TRBV11-3 with TRBJ2-2; 11 positions match TRBD2. The ends lost 6 bases at V and 7 bases at J; junction bases unmatched: 7. There are 15 residues in the CDR3. Per the germline V gene, CDR1 is SGHNT and CDR2 is YENEEA. The CDR3 spells CASRLAGVSGGELFF. CDR3 DNA: TGTGCCAGCAGACTAGCGGGAGTTAGCGGCGGGGAGCTGTTTTTT. The entire variable domain, with the rest obtained from reference TRBV11-3 and TRBJ2-2, is as follows: EAGVVQSPRYKIIEKKQPVAFWCNPISGHNTLYWYLQNLGQGPELLIRYENEEAVDDSQLPKDRFSAERLKGVDSTLKIQPAELGDSAVYLCASRLAGVSGGELFFGEGSRLTVL.

Notes on this clone: Additional DNA sequences in this sample encode the identical CDR3. V gene TRBV5-6 combines with J gene TRBJ2-1; TRBD1 matches at 7 bases. CDR1 is SGHDT and CDR2 is YYEEEE in the germline V gene. V lost 3 bases and J lost 7; bases outside the gene matches: 4. This CDR3 spans 13 amino acids. The CDR3 sequence is CASSWGTVNEQFF. The CDR3 DNA reads TGTGCCAGCAGCTGGGGGACAGTAAATGAGCAGTTCTTC.

In this sample, this clone turned up a few times. The genes are TRBV6-5 and TRBJ1-2, with D perhaps matching TRBD1 (6 bases). The CDR3 has 15 residues. From germline, CDR1 is MNHEY and CDR2 SVGAGI. The V gene lost 0 bases and the J gene lost 8 bases, with 16 bases spanning the gap. The CDR3 DNA reads as TGTGCCAGCAGTTACTCGGCAGGGGCATCTCTGGGCTACACCTTC. It yields the protein CASSYSAGASLGYTF.

The chain recombines TRBV2 with TRBJ2-5; D is ambiguous. This CDR3 is 14 amino acids long. The germline gives CDR1 SNHLY, CDR2 FYNNEI. V lost 1 base, J lost 2 bases, and 8 bases lay in between. CDR3 sequence (DNA): TGTGCCAGCAGTGAAGAGAACAGACAAGAGACCCAGTACTTC. Its protein is CASSEENRQETQYF. The whole variable domain, filled in from reference TRBV2 and TRBJ2-5, reads EPEVTQTPSHQVTQMGQEVILRCVPISNHLYFYWYRQILGQKVEFLVSFYNNEISEKSEIFDDQFSVERPDGSNFTLKIRSTKLEDSAMYFCASSEENRQETQYFGPGTRLLVL.

This CDR3 is CASSFAFDRGQRNTIYF. The CDR3 nucleotides are TGTGCCAGCAGCTTTGCATTCGACAGGGGGCAAAGAAACACCATATATTTT. The chain recombines TRBV11-2 with TRBJ1-3; 10 nucleotides match TRBD1. The CDR3 extends over 17 amino acids. Trimming at V came to 3 bases and at J to 5 bases, leaving 10 bases not matched to a gene. Per the germline V gene, CDR1 is SGHAT and CDR2 is FQNNGV.

This chain connects TRBV5-1 to TRBJ2-5; a possible D gene is TRBD2 (7 bases). CDR1 is SGHRS, CDR2 YFSETQ, per germline. CDR3 length: 16 residues. V lost 2 bases and J lost 1, with 15 bases in between. As DNA, the CDR3 is TGCGCCAGCAGCTTTCAACAGGGAGGGGGCCAAGAGACCCAGTACTTC. Encoded protein: CASSFQQGGGQETQYF.

This clone was counted once. CDR3 nucleotide sequence: TGTGCCAGCAGCGTCGGGACTAGCGGGCCCACAGATACGCAGTATTTT. Translating gives CASSVGTSGPTDTQYF. This chain connects TRBV5-8 to TRBJ2-3; 12 bases map to TRBD2. V shed 4 bases, J shed 2 bases, and the junction held 5 bases outside the gene matches. Germline V gene data show CDR1 as SGHTS and CDR2 as YDEGEE. There are 16 residues in the CDR3.

This chain joins TRBV7-3 and TRBJ2-1, with TRBD2 identical over 9 bases. Unmatched junction bases numbered 9, after V lost 3 bases and J lost 9 bases. The CDR3 has 15 residues. Germline V gives CDR1 SGHTA, CDR2 FQGTGA. The DNA of the CDR3 is TGTGCCAGCAGCTTGTTGGCGGGAGGGCGTGGTGAGCAGTTCTTC. Amino acids: CASSLLAGGRGEQFF. Filled out from reference TRBV7-3 and TRBJ2-1, the complete variable domain reads GAGVSQTPSNKVTEKGKYVELRCDPISGHTALYWYRQSLGQGPEFLIYFQGTGAADDSGLPNDRFFAVRPEGSVSTLKIQRTERGDSAVYLCASSLLAGGRGEQFFGPGTRLTVL.

The J gene is TRBJ2-1, the V gene TRBV27; 8 bases are shared with TRBD2. Trimming took 4 bases from V and 5 from J; bases not matched to a gene: 13. The CDR3 runs 17 residues. Germline CDR1 reads MNHEY; CDR2 reads SMNVEV (reference sequence). The CDR3 DNA is TGTGCCAGCAGTTCCCGGGGGGCTAGCGGGTACCACAATGAGCAGTTCTTC. Its protein product is CASSSRGASGYHNEQFF.

This clone has a handful of counts. The chain recombines TRBV5-1 with TRBJ2-6; 8 bases agree with TRBD1. The CDR3 length is 16 residues. J gave up 4 bases and V 4 bases, and 7 bases lay outside the gene matches. The germline CDR1 and CDR2 sequences are SGHRS and YFSETQ. CDR3 in amino acids: CASSPGGAQGANVLTF. The CDR3 nucleotides are TGCGCCAGCAGCCCAGGGGGCGCACAAGGGGCCAACGTCCTGACTTTC.